The clone carrying this T cell receptor (beta chain) was counted only a few times. Antigen: not known. Quantitative 5'-RACE was performed with molecular barcodes, and it yielded the TCR beta libraries. TCRdb redid the calling of the 5' RACE reads with MiXCR, one entry per CDR3 protein. The top ten hold around 17% of the sample, which has about 390,000 distinct CDR3 sequences, 20% to 25% seen once. This sample is part of a study of CD8 T cells in ankylosing spondylitis. Whole-study findings and limits: Blood of patients with ankylosing spondylitis appeared to be characterized by a TCR beta motif of several highly homologous variants. Reported data indicate significant enrichment of disease-linked clones within matched ankylosing spondylitis synovial fluid.

Germline V lookup: CDR1 DFQATT, CDR2 SNEGSKA (reference sequence). Germline trimming cut 2 bases from V and 4 bases from J; bases unmatched to any gene: 6. The CDR3 contains 15 residues. The specimen was blood, either unsorted or a sorted T cell fraction (not recorded which). The chain is built from TRBV20-1 and TRBJ2-3; 10 positions agree with TRBD2. This receptor was obtained from a male donor with ankylosing spondylitis. The CDR3 DNA reads TGCAGTGCTAGACAACCGGGACTAGCGTCAGATACGCAGTATTTT. This sequence encodes CSARQPGLASDTQYF.